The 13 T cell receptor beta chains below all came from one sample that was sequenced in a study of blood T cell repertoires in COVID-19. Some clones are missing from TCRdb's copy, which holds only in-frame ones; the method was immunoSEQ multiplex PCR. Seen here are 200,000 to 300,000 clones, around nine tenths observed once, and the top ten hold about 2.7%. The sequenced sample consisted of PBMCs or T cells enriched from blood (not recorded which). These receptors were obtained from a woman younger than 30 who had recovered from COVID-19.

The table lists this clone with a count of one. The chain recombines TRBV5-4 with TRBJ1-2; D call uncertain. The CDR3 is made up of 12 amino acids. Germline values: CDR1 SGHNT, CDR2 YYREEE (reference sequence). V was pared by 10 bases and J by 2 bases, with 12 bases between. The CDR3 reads CAGSTENYGYTF. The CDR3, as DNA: TGTGCCGGATCCACAGAGAACTATGGCTACACCTTC.

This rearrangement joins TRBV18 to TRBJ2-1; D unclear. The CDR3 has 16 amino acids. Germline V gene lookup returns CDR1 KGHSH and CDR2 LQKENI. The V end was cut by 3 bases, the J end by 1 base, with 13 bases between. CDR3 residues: CASSPPLRSSYNEQFF. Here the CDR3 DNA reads TGTGCCAGCTCACCCCCCCTCCGCAGTTCCTACAATGAGCAGTTCTTC.

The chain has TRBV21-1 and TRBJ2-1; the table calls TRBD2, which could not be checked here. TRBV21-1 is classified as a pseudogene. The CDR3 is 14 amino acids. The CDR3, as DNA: TGTGCCAGCATCAAGCGGGAGGGAGACAATGAGCAGTTCTTC. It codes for CASIKREGDNEQFF.

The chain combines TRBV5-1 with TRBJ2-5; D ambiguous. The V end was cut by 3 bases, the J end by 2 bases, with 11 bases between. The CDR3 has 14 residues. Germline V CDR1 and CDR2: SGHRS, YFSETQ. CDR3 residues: CASSSRLGQETQYF. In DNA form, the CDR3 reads TGCGCCAGCAGCTCGCGACTGGGTCAAGAGACCCAGTACTTC.

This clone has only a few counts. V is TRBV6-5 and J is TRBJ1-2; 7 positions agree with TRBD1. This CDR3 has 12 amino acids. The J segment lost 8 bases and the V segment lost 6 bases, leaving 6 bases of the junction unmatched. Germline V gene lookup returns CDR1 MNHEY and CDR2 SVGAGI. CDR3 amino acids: CASSGQGGGYTF. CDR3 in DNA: TGTGCCAGCAGCGGCCAGGGGGGAGGCTACACCTTC.

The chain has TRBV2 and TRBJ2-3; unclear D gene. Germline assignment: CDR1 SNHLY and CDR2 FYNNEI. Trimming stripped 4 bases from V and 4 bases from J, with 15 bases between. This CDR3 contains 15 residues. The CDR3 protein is CASSAFPSEADTQYF. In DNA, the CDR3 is TGTGCCAGCAGTGCGTTCCCATCAGAGGCAGATACGCAGTATTTT.

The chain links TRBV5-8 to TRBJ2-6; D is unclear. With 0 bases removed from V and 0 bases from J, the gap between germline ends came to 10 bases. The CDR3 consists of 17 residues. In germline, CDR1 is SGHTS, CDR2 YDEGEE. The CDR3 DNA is TGTGCCAGCAGCTTGGCGCCTTCCTACTCTGGGGCCAACGTCCTGACTTTC. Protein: CASSLAPSYSGANVLTF.

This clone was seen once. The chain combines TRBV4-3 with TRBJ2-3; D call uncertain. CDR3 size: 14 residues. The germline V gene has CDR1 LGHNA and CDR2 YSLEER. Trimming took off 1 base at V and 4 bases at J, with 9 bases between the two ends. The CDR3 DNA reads TGCGCCAGCAGCCAAGTCCCAAATTCAGATACGCAGTATTTT. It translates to CASSQVPNSDTQYF.

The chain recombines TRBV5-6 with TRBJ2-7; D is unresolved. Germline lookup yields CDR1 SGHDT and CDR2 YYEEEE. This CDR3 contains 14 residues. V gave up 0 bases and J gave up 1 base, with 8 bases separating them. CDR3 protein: CASSLGQISYEQYF. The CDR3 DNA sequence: TGTGCCAGCAGCTTGGGGCAGATATCCTACGAGCAGTACTTC.

The CDR3 nucleotides read TGCAGTGCTAGTCCACAGGGCCATAATTCACCCCTCCACTTT. Translation gives CSASPQGHNSPLHF. This chain joins TRBV20-1 and TRBJ1-6, with a tentative D call TRBD1 (6 bases). This CDR3 spans 14 amino acids. From germline, CDR1 is DFQATT and CDR2 SNEGSKA (reference sequence). V gave up 3 bases and J gave up 5 bases, with 11 bases separating them.

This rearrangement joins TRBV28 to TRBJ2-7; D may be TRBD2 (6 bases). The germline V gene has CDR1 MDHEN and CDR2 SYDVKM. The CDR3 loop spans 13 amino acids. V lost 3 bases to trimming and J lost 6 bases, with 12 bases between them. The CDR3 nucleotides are TGTGCCAGCAGTTTGACTAGTCTCGCCGAGCAGTACTTC. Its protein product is CASSLTSLAEQYF.

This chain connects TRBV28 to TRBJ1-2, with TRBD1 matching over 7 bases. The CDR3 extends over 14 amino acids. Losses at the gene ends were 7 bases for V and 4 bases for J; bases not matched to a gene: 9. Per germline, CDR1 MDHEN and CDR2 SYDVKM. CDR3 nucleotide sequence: TGTGCCAGCAACGACAGGGCCGAAATCTATGGCTACACCTTC. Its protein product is CASNDRAEIYGYTF.

CDR3 loop: CASDQDSFSPLHF. The CDR3 DNA follows: TGTGCTAGTGATCAGGACAGCTTTTCACCCCTCCACTTT. This chain links TRBV12-5 with TRBJ1-6, with a tentative D call TRBD1 (6 bases). V lost 7 bases to trimming and J lost 9 bases, with 13 bases between them. CDR1 and CDR2 (germline): LGHNT, FRNRAP. The CDR3 contains 13 residues.